The 28 T cell receptor beta chains below come from one sample, sequenced in a study of early T cells in non-severe SARS-CoV-2 infection. One entry per CDR3 protein, called by TCRdb with MiXCR from the 5' RACE reads. Here the sample spans roughly 40,000 distinct CDR3 sequences, about 5.9% being singletons. This sample comprised whole blood, obtained at baseline. All receptors derive from an adult who was a healthcare worker with PCR-confirmed SARS-CoV-2 infection or an uninfected control (not recorded which).

The V gene is TRBV7-9, the J gene TRBJ2-7; the D call may be TRBD1 or TRBD2 (5 bases each). The V end lost 1 base, the J end lost 9 bases, and 13 bases lay between the germline ends. The CDR3 consists of 13 residues. The germline gives CDR1 SEHNR, CDR2 FQNEAQ (reference sequence). In nucleotides, the CDR3 is TGTGCCAGCAGCTTAGTTGGGGGAACGAGGCAGTACTTC. Translating gives CASSLVGGTRQYF.

This clonotype was observed a few times. V usage is TRBV2 and J usage is TRBJ2-3; 7 positions match TRBD2. In germline, CDR1 is SNHLY, CDR2 FYNNEI. This CDR3 is 15 amino acids long. V lost 0 bases to trimming and J lost 0 bases; unmatched junction nucleotides: 0. For the CDR3, the DNA is TGTGCCAGCAGTGAAGCTAGCGGGAGCACAGATACGCAGTATTTT. Protein: CASSEASGSTDTQYF.

This clonotype came up many times. This CDR3 is CASSLGGGDQPQHF. The CDR3 DNA follows: TGTGCCAGCAGTTTGGGAGGGGGAGATCAGCCCCAGCATTTT. The chain couples TRBV28 to TRBJ1-5; a weak D match, TRBD1 (6 bases). Trimming took off 3 bases at V and 5 bases at J, with 11 bases between the two ends. This CDR3 comprises 14 residues. Germline V CDR1 and CDR2: MDHEN, SYDVKM.

A few counts support this clonotype. The CDR3 region is CASSWTGDNSPLHF. CDR3 nucleotide sequence: TGTGCCAGCAGTTGGACAGGGGACAATTCACCCCTCCACTTT. J is TRBJ1-6 and V is TRBV28, with 9 bases fitting TRBD1. There are 14 residues in the CDR3. Per germline, CDR1 MDHEN and CDR2 SYDVKM. The junction had 2 bases not matched to a gene; V was cut back by 4 bases and J by 7 bases. The variable domain in full, completed from reference TRBV28 and TRBJ1-6, reads DVKVTQSSRYLVKRTGEKVFLECVQDMDHENMFWYRQDPGLGLRLIYFSYDVKMKEKGDIPEGYSVSREKKERFSLILESASTNQTSMYLCASSWTGDNSPLHFGNGTRLTVT.

At least ten counts were recorded for this clonotype. In nucleotides, the CDR3 is TGCAGTGCTAGAGATTACCGGAACACCGGGGAGCTGTTTTTT. Protein sequence: CSARDYRNTGELFF. The chain couples TRBV20-1 to TRBJ2-2; D is unresolved. V gave up 0 bases and J gave up 1 base, with 6 bases separating them. The CDR3 covers 14 residues. Germline lookup yields CDR1 DFQATT and CDR2 SNEGSKA (reference sequence).

This clonotype came up a few times. The chain joins TRBV11-3 to TRBJ2-1; D is undetermined. This CDR3 region has 11 residues. Per germline, CDR1 SGHNT and CDR2 YENEEA. Trimming pared 0 bases from V and 7 bases from J, leaving 1 base between. The CDR3 is CASSLENEQFF. CDR3 bases: TGTGCCAGCAGCTTAGAAAATGAGCAGTTCTTC.

Ten or more counts support this clonotype. This sequence joins TRBV29-1 and TRBJ1-2; 7 bases agree with TRBD1. Germline assignment: CDR1 SQVTM and CDR2 ANQGSEA. Trimming at V came to 7 bases and at J to 0 bases, leaving 14 bases not matched to a gene. CDR3 size: 16 residues. The DNA for the CDR3 is TGCAGCGCCGAGATGGTCATGGGGACAGCTAACTATGGCTACACCTTC. Its protein is CSAEMVMGTANYGYTF.

The table lists this clonotype with many counts. The V call is TRBV7-9, the J call TRBJ1-2; 10 nucleotides match TRBD1. The CDR3 runs to 16 residues. CDR1 is SEHNR and CDR2 is FQNEAQ in the germline V gene (reference sequence). V was pared by 5 bases and J by 5 bases, with 11 bases of the junction left unmatched. The CDR3 DNA follows: TGTGCCAGCAGCCCCTCTTCCCAGGACAGGGGGTATGGCTACACCTTC. Amino acid sequence: CASSPSSQDRGYGYTF. The full variable domain, with the rest looked up from reference TRBV7-9 and TRBJ1-2, is DTGVSQNPRHKITKRGQNVTFRCDPISEHNRLYWYRQTLGQGPEFLTYFQNEAQLEKSRLLSDRFSAERPKGSFSTLEIQRTEQGDSAMYLCASSPSSQDRGYGYTFGSGTRLTVV.

A few counts support this clonotype. The gene calls are TRBV7-6 and TRBJ2-2, with 9 bases aligning to TRBD1. The CDR3 is 16 residues long. The ends lost 3 bases at V and 6 bases at J; junction bases unmatched: 8. From germline, CDR1 is SGHVS and CDR2 FNYEAQ. The chain's CDR3 is CASSFSGTGRAGELFF. The CDR3 DNA sequence: TGTGCCAGCAGCTTCTCCGGGACAGGGCGGGCCGGGGAGCTGTTTTTT.

This clonotype has only a few counts. The chain combines TRBV7-2 with TRBJ2-7; TRBD1 agrees at 7 bases. With V trimmed by 3 bases and J by 4 bases, 12 bases remained unmatched. This CDR3 contains 16 residues. Germline CDR1 and CDR2: SGHTA and FQGNSA. The DNA of the CDR3 is TGTGCCAGCAGCTTTCGTCCGGGACAGAGAATTTACGAGCAGTACTTC. This codes for CASSFRPGQRIYEQYF.

This clonotype was observed at least ten times. The rearrangement joins TRBV20-1 to TRBJ2-6; tentatively, D is TRBD1 (7 bases). This CDR3 has 15 amino acids. V was clipped by 4 bases and J by 0 bases, with 10 bases between them. The germline gives CDR1 DFQATT, CDR2 SNEGSKA (reference sequence). CDR3 bases: TGCAGTGCTAACAGGGGAGGCTCTGGGGCCAACGTCCTGACTTTC. Protein: CSANRGGSGANVLTF.

At least ten counts were recorded for this clonotype. The chain has TRBV7-6 and TRBJ2-3; weak D call: TRBD1 (6 bases). The V gene's germline CDR1 is SGHVS and CDR2 FNYEAQ. The CDR3 runs to 18 residues. The V end lost 5 bases, the J end lost 2 bases, and 23 bases lay between the germline ends. The CDR3 spells CASSPFERTETFTDTQYF. The CDR3 nucleotides are TGTGCCAGCAGCCCATTCGAAAGGACAGAGACCTTCACAGATACGCAGTATTTT.

V gene TRBV5-4 combines with J gene TRBJ2-7, with 10 bases aligning to TRBD1. Germline assignment: CDR1 SGHNT and CDR2 YYREEE (reference sequence). The CDR3 is 15 amino acids. The J segment lost 2 bases and the V segment lost 4 bases, leaving 6 bases of the junction unmatched. The CDR3 nucleotides are TGTGCCAGCAGCCGTGGGGACAGGGGTGCCTACGAGCAGTACTTC. Its protein is CASSRGDRGAYEQYF. Variable domain in full (rest from reference TRBV5-4 and TRBJ2-7): ETGVTQSPTHLIKTRGQQVTLRCSSQSGHNTVSWYQQALGQGPQFIFQYYREEENGRGNFPPRFSGLQFPNYSSELNVNALELDDSALYLCASSRGDRGAYEQYFGPGTRLTVT.

The table lists this clonotype with many counts. The CDR3 sequence is CSAMGGTFYNEQFF. CDR3 sequence (DNA): TGCAGTGCTATGGGGGGAACTTTCTACAATGAGCAGTTCTTC. The V gene is TRBV20-1, the J gene TRBJ2-1, with a tentative D call TRBD2 (6 bases). The CDR3 covers 14 residues. V was cut by 4 bases and J by 3 bases, with 13 bases left in between. Per germline, CDR1 DFQATT and CDR2 SNEGSKA (reference sequence).

This clonotype was counted at least ten times. The V call is TRBV5-5, the J call TRBJ1-4, with D possibly matching TRBD1 (6 bases). V gave up 0 bases and J gave up 0 bases, with 12 bases separating them. The CDR3 has 17 amino acids. Germline CDR1 is SGHKS and CDR2 is YYEKEE (reference sequence). In nucleotides, the CDR3 is TGTGCCAGCAGCTTGGCCGTTTGGACAGCAACTAATGAAAAACTGTTTTTT. Translating it yields CASSLAVWTATNEKLFF.

This clonotype has ten or more counts. The rearrangement joins TRBV12-3 or TRBV12-4 to TRBJ2-3; no reliable D call. The ends were cut back, 3 bases at V and 1 base at J, with 5 bases in the middle. This CDR3 spans 13 amino acids. As DNA, the CDR3 is TGTGCCAGCAGTTTTTCAGGCACAGATACGCAGTATTTT. It encodes CASSFSGTDTQYF.

This clonotype came up many times. The chain links TRBV25-1 to TRBJ2-3, with a weak D call TRBD1 (6 bases). V lost 6 bases to trimming and J lost 2 bases, with 18 bases between them. This CDR3 has 16 amino acids. Germline-derived CDR1 and CDR2 are MGHDK and SYGVNS. The CDR3 DNA is TGTGCCAGCAGGGCAGGGACACACATTTTCACAGATACGCAGTATTTT. This translates into CASRAGTHIFTDTQYF.

At least ten counts were recorded for this clonotype. The CDR3 sequence: CASSLVLAAGYGYTF. As DNA, the CDR3 is TGTGCCAGCAGTTTAGTATTGGCGGCAGGGTATGGCTACACCTTC. V and J are TRBV12-3 or TRBV12-4 and TRBJ1-2, with a weak D call TRBD1 (5 bases). The length of the CDR3 is 15 residues. The V end lost 1 base, the J end lost 5 bases, and 14 bases lay between the germline ends.

This clonotype was detected many times. V gene TRBV12-5 combines with J gene TRBJ2-5; 9 positions match TRBD1. V trimming: 8 bases; J trimming: 5 bases; junction bases outside the gene matches: 12. The CDR3 extends over 15 amino acids. Germline V lookup: CDR1 LGHNT, CDR2 FRNRAP. This CDR3 is CASSPGQGFSETQYF. The CDR3 nucleotides read TGTGCTAGTAGTCCGGGACAGGGCTTTTCGGAGACCCAGTACTTC.

This clonotype was seen repeatedly, ten times or more. The chain has TRBV5-1 and TRBJ1-1, with no clear D. Germline CDR1 reads SGHRS; CDR2 reads YFSETQ. This CDR3 spans 16 amino acids. Trimming shortened V by 7 bases and J by 1 base, and 20 bases separated the two germline ends. This CDR3 is CASAISANLQNTEAFF. The CDR3 DNA follows: TGCGCCAGCGCCATCTCGGCAAACCTACAGAACACTGAAGCTTTCTTT.

The CDR3 DNA reads as TGTGCCAGCAGCTTATTTCTAGCGGGGAGCACAGATACGCAGTATTTT. Translated, it gives CASSLFLAGSTDTQYF. V and J are TRBV7-2 and TRBJ2-3, with 9 bases identical to TRBD2. In germline, CDR1 is SGHTA, CDR2 FQGNSA. This CDR3 comprises 16 residues. After removal of 2 bases from V and 0 bases from J, the junction contained 3 bases not matched to a gene.

This clonotype was seen ten or more times. V gene TRBV6-2 or TRBV6-3 combines with J gene TRBJ1-1; 8 bases align to TRBD1. CDR1 MNHEY and CDR2 SVGEGT come from the germline V gene. This CDR3 has 14 amino acids. Trimming removed 4 bases from V and 3 bases from J; junction bases left unmatched: 4. This CDR3 is CASSSQGDDTEAFF. Here the CDR3 DNA reads TGTGCCAGCAGTTCACAGGGGGATGACACTGAAGCTTTCTTT.

Many counts were recorded for this clonotype. The rearrangement uses TRBV7-9 and TRBJ2-4, with D tentatively TRBD1 or TRBD2 (5 bases each). Germline V gene lookup returns CDR1 SEHNR and CDR2 FQNEAQ (reference sequence). The V and J ends lost 4 bases and 0 bases respectively, with 13 bases between them. This CDR3 spans 16 amino acids. This CDR3 is CASSSSHRTAKNIQYF. CDR3 DNA sequence: TGTGCCAGCAGCTCTAGCCACAGGACAGCCAAAAACATTCAGTACTTC.

The chain couples TRBV7-9 to TRBJ2-5; a weak D match, TRBD2 (5 bases). The CDR3 extends over 16 amino acids. V was cut by 4 bases and J by 3 bases, with 18 bases left in between. Germline CDR1 is SEHNR and CDR2 is FQNEAQ (reference sequence). CDR3 in DNA: TGTGCCAGCAGCTCCCCCCGTCGGACGGAGGAAGAGACCCAGTACTTC. It yields the protein CASSSPRRTEEETQYF.

This clonotype was seen many times. This chain uses TRBV5-4 with TRBJ2-4; D call uncertain. Germline V lookup: CDR1 SGHNT, CDR2 YYREEE (reference sequence). V was cut by 1 base and J by 8 bases, with 10 bases left in between. The CDR3 extends over 13 amino acids. In DNA, the CDR3 is TGTGCCAGCAGCTTGAGTAGTTATGACATTCAGTACTTC. Protein sequence: CASSLSSYDIQYF.

This clonotype was detected many times. J is TRBJ1-2 and V is TRBV3-1, with D possibly being TRBD1 (6 bases). The germline V gene has CDR1 LGHDT and CDR2 YNNKEL (reference sequence). This CDR3 comprises 14 residues. Trimming removed 4 bases at V and 6 bases at J, with 15 bases between. CDR3 DNA sequence: TGTGCCAGCAGCCGCCGGGACAACTCCGATGGCTACACCTTC. The encoded protein is CASSRRDNSDGYTF.

The table lists this clonotype with a few counts. The CDR3 DNA is TGTGCCAGTAGTGCGGGACAGGGGAACTATGGCTACACCTTC. This encodes CASSAGQGNYGYTF. The chain uses TRBV19 and TRBJ1-2, with 10 bases matching TRBD1. J was trimmed by 2 bases and V by 5 bases; bases with no gene match: 2. The germline V gene encodes CDR1 LNHDA and CDR2 SQIVND (reference sequence). CDR3 length: 14 amino acids.

The chain combines TRBV7-2 with TRBJ1-5; D not certain. Germline-derived CDR1 and CDR2 are SGHTA and FQGNSA. The CDR3 runs to 13 residues. Trimming shortened V by 4 bases and J by 3 bases, and 7 bases separated the two germline ends. In DNA, the CDR3 is TGTGCCAGCAGCTCTAGTCCCAATCAGCCCCAGCATTTT. This gives the protein CASSSSPNQPQHF.